These 6 T cell receptor beta chains originate from one sample sequenced in a study of blood T cells in healthy people across ages. A sample-barcoded 5' primer and a J-beta primer mix were used in a second PCR of roughly 6 to 11 cycles. In TCRdb, the 5' RACE reads were re-called with MiXCR into one record per CDR3 protein. The sample contains about 780,000 distinct CDR3 sequences, more than 25% of which appear only once. The data also belong to a second study, concerning T cells of mothers and their children.

Sequences were obtained from blood. Source of these receptors: a boy younger than 18 in good health.

This chain joins TRBV12-3 or TRBV12-4 and TRBJ2-3; D perhaps matches TRBD2 (6 bases). CDR3 length equals 15 residues. V was pared by 5 bases and J by 0 bases, with 12 bases between. CDR3 residues: CASSPVAASTDTQYF. CDR3 DNA: TGTGCCAGCAGTCCTGTAGCGGCTAGCACAGATACGCAGTATTTT.

This clonotype was counted at least ten times. The rearrangement uses TRBV28 and TRBJ1-1; the D is unclear. Trimming shortened V by 6 bases and J by 3 bases, and 8 bases separated the two germline ends. CDR3 length equals 12 residues. Germline CDR1 and CDR2: MDHEN and SYDVKM. The CDR3 nucleotides read TGTGCCAGCAGCCCGCGGGACACTGAAGCTTTCTTT. It yields the protein CASSPRDTEAFF.

This clonotype came up a few times. This chain's CDR3 is CASGSANRASDEQFF. In DNA, the CDR3 is TGTGCTAGTGGTAGTGCGAACAGGGCTTCGGATGAGCAGTTCTTC. This chain links TRBV12-5 with TRBJ2-1; weak D call: TRBD1 (6 bases). The CDR3 has 15 amino acids. Germline assignment: CDR1 LGHNT and CDR2 FRNRAP. Trimming removed 5 bases at V and 8 bases at J, with 19 bases between.

This clonotype was observed a few times. The chain recombines TRBV5-1 with TRBJ2-1; no clear D. This CDR3 region has 12 residues. V lost 4 bases and J 4 bases, leaving 6 bases between the germline ends. Per the germline V gene, CDR1 is SGHRS and CDR2 is YFSETQ. DNA of the CDR3: TGCGCCAGCAGCGACCAATACAATGAGCAGTTCTTC. Protein product: CASSDQYNEQFF.

The count of this clonotype is one. J is TRBJ2-7 and V is TRBV28; D is ambiguous. CDR1 is MDHEN, CDR2 SYDVKM, per germline. The CDR3 length is 14 residues. V lost 1 base, J lost 3 bases, and 10 bases lay in between. The CDR3 loop reads CASSLYEKGYEQYF. The CDR3 DNA follows: TGTGCCAGCAGTTTATACGAGAAGGGCTACGAGCAGTACTTC. Supplemented by reference TRBV28 and TRBJ2-7, the full variable domain reads DVKVTQSSRYLVKRTGEKVFLECVQDMDHENMFWYRQDPGLGLRLIYFSYDVKMKEKGDIPEGYSVSREKKERFSLILESASTNQTSMYLCASSLYEKGYEQYFGPGTRLTVT.

In this sample, this clonotype turned up a few times. The chain has TRBV7-2 and TRBJ2-3; 9 bases match TRBD2. Germline CDR1 and CDR2: SGHTA and FQGNSA. This CDR3 is built from 16 residues. V lost 4 bases to trimming and J lost 5 bases; unmatched junction nucleotides: 10. CDR3 region: CASSYRGGRALDTQYF. CDR3 nucleotides: TGTGCCAGCAGCTATAGGGGCGGGAGGGCATTAGATACGCAGTATTTT.